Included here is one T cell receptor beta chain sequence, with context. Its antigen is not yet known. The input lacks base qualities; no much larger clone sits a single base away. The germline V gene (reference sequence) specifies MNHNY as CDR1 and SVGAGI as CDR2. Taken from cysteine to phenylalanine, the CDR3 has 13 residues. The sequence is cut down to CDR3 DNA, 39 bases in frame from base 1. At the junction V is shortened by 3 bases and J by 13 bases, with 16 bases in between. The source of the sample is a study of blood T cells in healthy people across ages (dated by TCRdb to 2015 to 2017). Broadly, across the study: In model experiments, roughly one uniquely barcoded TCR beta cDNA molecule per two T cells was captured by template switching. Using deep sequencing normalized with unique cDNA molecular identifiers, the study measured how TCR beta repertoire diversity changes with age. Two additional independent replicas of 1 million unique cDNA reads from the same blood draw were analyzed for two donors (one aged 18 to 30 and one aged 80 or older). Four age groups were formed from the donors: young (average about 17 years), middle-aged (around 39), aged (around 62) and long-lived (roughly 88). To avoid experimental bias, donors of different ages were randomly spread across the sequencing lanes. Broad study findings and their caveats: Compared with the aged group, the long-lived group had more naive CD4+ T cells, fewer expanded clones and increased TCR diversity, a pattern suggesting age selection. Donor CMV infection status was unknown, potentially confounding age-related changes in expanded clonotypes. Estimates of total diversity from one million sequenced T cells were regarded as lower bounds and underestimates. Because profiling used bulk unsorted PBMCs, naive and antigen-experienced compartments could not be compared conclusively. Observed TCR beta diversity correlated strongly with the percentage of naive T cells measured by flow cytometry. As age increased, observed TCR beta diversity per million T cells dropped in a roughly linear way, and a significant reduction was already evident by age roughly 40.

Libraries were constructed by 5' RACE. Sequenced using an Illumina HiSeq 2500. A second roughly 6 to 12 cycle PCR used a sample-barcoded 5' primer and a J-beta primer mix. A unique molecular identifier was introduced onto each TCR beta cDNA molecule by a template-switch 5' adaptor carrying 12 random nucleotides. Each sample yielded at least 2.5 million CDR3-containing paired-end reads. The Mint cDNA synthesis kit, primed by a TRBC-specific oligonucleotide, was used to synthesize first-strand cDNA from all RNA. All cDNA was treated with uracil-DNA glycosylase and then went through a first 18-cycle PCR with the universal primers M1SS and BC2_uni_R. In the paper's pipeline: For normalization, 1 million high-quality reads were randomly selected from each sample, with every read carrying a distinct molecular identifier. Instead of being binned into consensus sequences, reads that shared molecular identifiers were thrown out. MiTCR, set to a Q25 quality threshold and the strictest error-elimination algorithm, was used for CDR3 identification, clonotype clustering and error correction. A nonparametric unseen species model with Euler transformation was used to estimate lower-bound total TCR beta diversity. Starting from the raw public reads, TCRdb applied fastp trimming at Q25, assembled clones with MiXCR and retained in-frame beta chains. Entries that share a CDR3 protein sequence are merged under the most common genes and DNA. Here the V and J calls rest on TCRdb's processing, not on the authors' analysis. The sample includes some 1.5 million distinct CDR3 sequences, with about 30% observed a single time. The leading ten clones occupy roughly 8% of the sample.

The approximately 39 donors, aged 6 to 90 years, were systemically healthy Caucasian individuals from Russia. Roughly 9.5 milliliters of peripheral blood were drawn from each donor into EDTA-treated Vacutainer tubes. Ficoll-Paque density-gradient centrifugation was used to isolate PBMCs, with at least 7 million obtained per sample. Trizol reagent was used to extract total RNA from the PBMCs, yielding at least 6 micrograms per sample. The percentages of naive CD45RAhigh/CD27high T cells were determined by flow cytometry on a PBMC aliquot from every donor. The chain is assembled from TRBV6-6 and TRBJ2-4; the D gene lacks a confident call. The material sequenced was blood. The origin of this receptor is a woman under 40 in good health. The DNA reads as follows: TGTGCCAGCAGTTATTACCCCTACAATGAGCAGTACTTC. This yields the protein CASSYYPYNEQYF.